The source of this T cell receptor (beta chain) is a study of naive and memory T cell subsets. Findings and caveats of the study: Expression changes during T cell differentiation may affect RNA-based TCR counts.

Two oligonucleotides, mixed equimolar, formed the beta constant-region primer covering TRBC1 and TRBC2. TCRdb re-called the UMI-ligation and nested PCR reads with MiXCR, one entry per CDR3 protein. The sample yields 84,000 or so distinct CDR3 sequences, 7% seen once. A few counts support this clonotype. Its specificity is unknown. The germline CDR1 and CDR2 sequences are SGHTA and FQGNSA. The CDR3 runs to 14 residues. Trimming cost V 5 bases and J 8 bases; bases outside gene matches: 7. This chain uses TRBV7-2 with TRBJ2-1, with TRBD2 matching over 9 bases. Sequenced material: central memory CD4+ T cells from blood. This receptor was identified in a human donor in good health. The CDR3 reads CASSGSGSEDEQFF. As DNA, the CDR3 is TGTGCCAGCAGCGGTAGCGGGAGTGAGGATGAGCAGTTCTTC. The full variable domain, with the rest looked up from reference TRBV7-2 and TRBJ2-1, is GAGVSQSPSNKVTEKGKDVELRCDPISGHTALYWYRQSLGQGLEFLIYFQGNSAPDKSGLPSDRFSAERTGGSVSTLTIQRTQQEDSAVYLCASSGSGSEDEQFFGPGTRLTVL.